One sample yielded the 5 T cell receptor beta chains listed below, sequenced in a study of tumor-infiltrating lymphocytes in localized non-small cell lung cancer. Repertoires were generated with immunoSEQ multiplex PCR, while TCRdb's copy carries only in-frame clones and drops some. This sample has about 10,000 clones, with 80% to 90% found just once. Sequencing was carried out using uninvolved lung tissue not adjacent to the tumor. The receptors were gathered from a human donor with non-small cell lung cancer.

This chain joins TRBV7-2 and TRBJ1-6; TRBD1 aligns across 7 bases. This CDR3 contains 15 residues. Germline assignment: CDR1 SGHTA and CDR2 FQGNSA. The V segment lost 5 bases and the J segment 10 bases; nucleotides outside the gene matches: 11. The CDR3 region has the DNA TGTGCCAGCAGCCCACAAAAGACAGGGAACTCACCCCTCCACTTT. It specifies CASSPQKTGNSPLHF.

The chain joins TRBV5-5 to TRBJ2-2; D not certain. The CDR3 contains 13 residues. Germline V gene sequence: CDR1 SGHKS, CDR2 YYEKEE (reference sequence). V lost 5 bases to trimming and J lost 7 bases, with 12 bases between them. As DNA, the CDR3 is TGTGCCAGCAGTTATACAGAAATCGGGGAGCTGTTTTTT. Translating gives CASSYTEIGELFF.

The chain uses TRBV19 and TRBJ2-2; TRBD2 matches 10 bases. V lost 7 bases to trimming and J lost 7 bases; unmatched junction nucleotides: 6. CDR1 and CDR2 from the germline V gene are LNHDA and SQIVND (reference sequence). The CDR3 consists of 14 residues. Here the CDR3 reads CASTPSGGSGELFF. The DNA for the CDR3 is TGTGCCAGTACGCCTAGCGGGGGTAGCGGGGAGCTGTTTTTT.

The table lists this clone with a few counts. The chain couples TRBV25-1 to TRBJ2-3; 7 bases match TRBD1. The CDR3 extends over 16 amino acids. Germline trimming cut 1 base from V and 0 bases from J; bases unmatched to any gene: 4. Per germline, CDR1 MGHDK and CDR2 SYGVNS. The CDR3, as DNA: TGTGCCAGCAGTGAATTAGAACAGGGGAGCACAGATACGCAGTATTTT. Translating gives CASSELEQGSTDTQYF. Variable domain in full (rest from reference TRBV25-1 and TRBJ2-3): EADIYQTPRYLVIGTGKKITLECSQTMGHDKMYWYQQDPGMELHLIHYSYGVNSTEKGDLSSESTVSRIRTEHFPLTLESARPSHTSQYLCASSELEQGSTDTQYFGPGTRLTVL.

The genes are TRBV7-9 and TRBJ2-7, with D unclear. The CDR3 length is 11 residues. V lost 5 bases and J lost 2, with 4 bases in between. Germline-derived CDR1 and CDR2 are SEHNR and FQNEAQ (reference sequence). The CDR3 region is CASSMTYEQYF. The DNA of the CDR3 is TGTGCCAGCAGCATGACCTACGAGCAGTACTTC.